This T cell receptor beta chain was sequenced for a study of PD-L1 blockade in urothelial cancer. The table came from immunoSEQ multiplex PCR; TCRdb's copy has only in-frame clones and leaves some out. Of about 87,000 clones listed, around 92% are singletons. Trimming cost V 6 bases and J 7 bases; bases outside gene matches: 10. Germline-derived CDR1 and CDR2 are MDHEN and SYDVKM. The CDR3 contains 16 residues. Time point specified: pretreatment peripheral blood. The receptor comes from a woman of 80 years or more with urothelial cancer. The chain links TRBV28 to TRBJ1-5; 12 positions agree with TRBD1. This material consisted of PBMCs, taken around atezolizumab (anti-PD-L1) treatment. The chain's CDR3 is CASRSTGTGGGQPQHF. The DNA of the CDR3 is TGTGCCAGCAGGAGCACCGGGACAGGGGGCGGGCAGCCCCAGCATTTT.